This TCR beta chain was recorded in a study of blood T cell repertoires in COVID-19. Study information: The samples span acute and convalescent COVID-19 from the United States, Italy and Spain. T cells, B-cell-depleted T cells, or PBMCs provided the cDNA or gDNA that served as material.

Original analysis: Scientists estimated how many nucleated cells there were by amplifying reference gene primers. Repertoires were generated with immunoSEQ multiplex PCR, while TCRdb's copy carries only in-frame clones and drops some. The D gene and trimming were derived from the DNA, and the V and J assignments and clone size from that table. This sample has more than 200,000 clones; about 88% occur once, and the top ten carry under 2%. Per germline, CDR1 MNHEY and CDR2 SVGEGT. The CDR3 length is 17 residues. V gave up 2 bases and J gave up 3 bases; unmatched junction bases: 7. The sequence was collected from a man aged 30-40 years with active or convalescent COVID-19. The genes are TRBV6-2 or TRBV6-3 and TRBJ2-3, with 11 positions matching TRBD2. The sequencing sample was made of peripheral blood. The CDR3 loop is CASSYPVAGGPTDTQYF. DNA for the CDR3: TGTGCCAGCAGTTACCCTGTAGCGGGAGGGCCTACAGATACGCAGTATTTT.